The present T cell receptor (beta chain) was sequenced within a study of cytomegalovirus exposure and HLA in healthy donors. The V gene's germline CDR1 is SGHAT and CDR2 FQNNGV. The CDR3 is 14 residues long. The V end was cut by 0 bases, the J end by 6 bases, with 12 bases between. Vbeta (60) and Jbeta (13) primers were used in the PCR. Clones were read by immunoSEQ multiplex PCR, and TCRdb kept only the in-frame ones, dropping some. The table lists 85,000 to 90,000 clones, roughly 80% of them singletons. The clonotype comes from a man aged 30 to 39 in good health and CMV-seronegative. The sample was PBMCs. This chain joins TRBV11-2 and TRBJ2-7; TRBD1 is a possible D gene (6 bases). DNA of the CDR3: TGTGCCAGCAGCTTAGAGACAACAGGGAGCGAGCAGTACTTC. Its translation: CASSLETTGSEQYF.